This TCR beta chain comes out of a study of cytomegalovirus exposure and HLA in healthy donors. This clone was seen a few times. The antigen is not known. In the PCR, 60 Vbeta and 13 Jbeta primers were used. Using immunoSEQ multiplex PCR, the repertoire was profiled, and TCRdb retains in-frame clones only, with some absent. The sample holds fewer than 200,000 clones; over 60% are singletons and the top ten take about 1.6%. The CDR3 covers 18 residues. The junction had 15 bases not matched to a gene; V was cut back by 4 bases and J by 0 bases. From germline, CDR1 is SGHNT and CDR2 YYREEE (reference sequence). General study points: Analysis performed later found 16,000 or so TCR beta sequences associated with HLA alleles at 0.05 false discovery rate.

V usage is TRBV5-4 and J usage is TRBJ1-1, with 7 bases aligning to TRBD1. This TCR came from a girl aged 5 to 17 in good health and CMV-seronegative. Sequencing was performed on PBMCs. CDR3 DNA sequence: TGTGCCAGCAGCCCCCGAGGGGGCAGATCCCACATGAACACTGAAGCTTTCTTT. This translates into CASSPRGGRSHMNTEAFF.